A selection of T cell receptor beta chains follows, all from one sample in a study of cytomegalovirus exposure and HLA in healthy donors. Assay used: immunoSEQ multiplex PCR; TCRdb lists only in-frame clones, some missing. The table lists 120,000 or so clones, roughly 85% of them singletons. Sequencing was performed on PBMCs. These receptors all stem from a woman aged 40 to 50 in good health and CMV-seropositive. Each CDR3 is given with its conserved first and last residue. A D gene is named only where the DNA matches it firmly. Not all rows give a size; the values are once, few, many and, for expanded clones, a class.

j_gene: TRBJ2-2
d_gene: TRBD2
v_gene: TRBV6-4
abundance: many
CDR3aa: CASKGLADTGELFF
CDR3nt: TGTGCCAGCAAGGGACTAGCTGACACCGGGGAGCTGTTTTTT

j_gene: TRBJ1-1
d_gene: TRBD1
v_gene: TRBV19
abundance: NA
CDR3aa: CASSDGTGGLGNTEAFF
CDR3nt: TGTGCCAGTAGTGACGGGACAGGGGGCTTGGGGAACACTGAAGCTTTCTTT

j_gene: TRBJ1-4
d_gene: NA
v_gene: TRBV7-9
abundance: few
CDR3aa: CASSWPLETPNEKLFF
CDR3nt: TGTGCCAGCAGCTGGCCCCTAGAAACGCCGAATGAAAAACTGTTTTTT

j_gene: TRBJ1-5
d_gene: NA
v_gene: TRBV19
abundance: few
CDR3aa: CASRGAGRNQPQHF
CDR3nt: TGTGCCAGTAGAGGGGCAGGGCGAAATCAGCCCCAGCATTTT

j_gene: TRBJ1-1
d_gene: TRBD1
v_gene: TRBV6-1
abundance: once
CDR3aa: CASRDQGATNTEAFF
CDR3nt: TGTGCCAGCAGAGACCAGGGGGCAACGAACACTGAAGCTTTCTTT

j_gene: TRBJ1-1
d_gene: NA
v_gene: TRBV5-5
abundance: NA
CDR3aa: CASSLESGNTEAFF
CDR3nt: TGTGCCAGCAGCTTGGAATCCGGGAACACTGAAGCTTTCTTT

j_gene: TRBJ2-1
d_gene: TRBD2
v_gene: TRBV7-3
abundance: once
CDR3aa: CASSSQSGTDSYNEQFF
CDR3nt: TGTGCCAGCAGCTCGCAAAGCGGGACTGACTCCTACAATGAGCAGTTCTTC

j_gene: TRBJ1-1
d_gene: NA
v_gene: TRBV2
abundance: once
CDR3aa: CASRTARSTEAFF
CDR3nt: TGTGCCAGCAGAACTGCTCGGTCCACTGAAGCTTTCTTT

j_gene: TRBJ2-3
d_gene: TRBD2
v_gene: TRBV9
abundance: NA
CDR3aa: CASSIGTSGLTDTQYF
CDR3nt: TGTGCCAGCAGCATCGGGACTAGCGGACTCACAGATACGCAGTATTTT

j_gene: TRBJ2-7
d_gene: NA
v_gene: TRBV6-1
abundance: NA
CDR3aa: CASSEVLVYEQYF
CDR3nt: TGTGCCAGCAGTGAAGTCCTAGTCTACGAGCAGTACTTC

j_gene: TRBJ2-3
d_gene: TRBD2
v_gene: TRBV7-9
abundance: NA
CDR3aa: CSSSLAKTSGSLDTQYF
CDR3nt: TGTTCCAGCAGCTTAGCCAAGACTAGCGGGAGTCTAGATACGCAGTATTTT

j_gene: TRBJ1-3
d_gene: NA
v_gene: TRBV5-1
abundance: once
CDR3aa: CASSLATGSGNTIYF
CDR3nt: TGCGCCAGCAGCTTGGCCACAGGGTCTGGAAACACCATATATTTT

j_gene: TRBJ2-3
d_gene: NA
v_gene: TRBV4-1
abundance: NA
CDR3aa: CASSLLGPDTQYF
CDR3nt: TGCGCCAGCAGCTTACTAGGACCCGATACGCAGTATTTT

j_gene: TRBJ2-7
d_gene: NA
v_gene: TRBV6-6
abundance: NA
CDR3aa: CASTPRLDELSEQYF
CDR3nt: TGTGCCAGCACTCCCAGGCTTGATGAGTTAAGTGAGCAGTACTTC

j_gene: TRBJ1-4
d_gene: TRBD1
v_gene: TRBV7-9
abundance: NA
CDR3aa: CASSLNLRQGTNEKLFF
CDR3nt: TGTGCCAGCAGCTTGAACCTACGACAGGGTACTAATGAAAAACTGTTTTTT

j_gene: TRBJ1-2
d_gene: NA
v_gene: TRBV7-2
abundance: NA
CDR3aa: CASSLAAGVDGYTF
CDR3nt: TGTGCCAGCAGCTTAGCGGCGGGGGTGGATGGCTACACCTTC

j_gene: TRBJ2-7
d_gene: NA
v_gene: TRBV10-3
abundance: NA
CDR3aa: CAISRVANEYEQYF
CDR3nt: TGTGCCATCAGTAGAGTAGCGAATGAATACGAGCAGTACTTC

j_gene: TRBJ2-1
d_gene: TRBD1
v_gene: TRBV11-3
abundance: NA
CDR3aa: CASSYGDRLLYNEQFF
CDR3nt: TGTGCCAGCAGCTACGGGGACAGGCTCCTCTACAATGAGCAGTTCTTC

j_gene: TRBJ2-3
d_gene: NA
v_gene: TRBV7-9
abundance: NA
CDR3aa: CASSARWDTQYF
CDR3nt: TGTGCCAGCAGCGCCCGGTGGGATACGCAGTATTTT

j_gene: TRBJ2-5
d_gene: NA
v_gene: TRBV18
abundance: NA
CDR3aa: CASSPPEKISTQYF
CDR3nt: TGTGCCAGCTCACCACCGGAGAAGATCTCGACCCAGTACTTC

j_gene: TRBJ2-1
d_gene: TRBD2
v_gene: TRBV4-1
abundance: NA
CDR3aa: CASSLTSGSYNEQFF
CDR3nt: TGCGCCAGCAGCCTGACTAGCGGGAGCTACAATGAGCAGTTCTTC

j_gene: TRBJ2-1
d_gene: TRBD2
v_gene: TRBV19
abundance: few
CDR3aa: CASNIAGTSGPNNEQFF
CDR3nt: TGTGCCAGTAACATCGCCGGGACTAGCGGGCCAAACAATGAGCAGTTCTTC

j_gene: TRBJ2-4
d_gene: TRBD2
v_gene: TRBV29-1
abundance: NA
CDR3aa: CSVGPGLAGGPGLLTKNIQYF
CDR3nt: TGCAGCGTAGGACCGGGACTAGCGGGAGGGCCTGGTTTATTAACCAAAAACATTCAGTACTTC

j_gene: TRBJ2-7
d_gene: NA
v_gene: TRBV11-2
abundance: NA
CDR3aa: CASSFDRTYEQYF
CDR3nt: TGTGCCAGCAGCTTCGACAGGACCTACGAGCAGTACTTC

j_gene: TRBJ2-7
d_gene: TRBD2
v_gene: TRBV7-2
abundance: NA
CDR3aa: CASSTSSGIRYEQYF
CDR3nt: TGTGCCAGCAGCACTTCTAGCGGAATAAGGTACGAGCAGTACTTC

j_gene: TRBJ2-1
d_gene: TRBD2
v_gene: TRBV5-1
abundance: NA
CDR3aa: CASRPRLAGVEVGNEQFF
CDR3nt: TGCGCCAGCAGGCCTCGACTAGCGGGAGTTGAAGTGGGGAATGAGCAGTTCTTC

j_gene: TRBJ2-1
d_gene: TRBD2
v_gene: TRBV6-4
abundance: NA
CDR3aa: CASSVRGTSNEQFF
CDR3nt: TGTGCCAGCAGCGTTAGGGGGACTAGTAATGAGCAGTTCTTC

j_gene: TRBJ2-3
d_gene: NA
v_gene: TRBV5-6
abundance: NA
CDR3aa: CAGAGAGTDTQYF
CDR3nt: TGTGCCGGGGCTGGGGCTGGCACAGATACGCAGTATTTT

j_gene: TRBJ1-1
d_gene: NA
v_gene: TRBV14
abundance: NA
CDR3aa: CASSLTAGITEAFF
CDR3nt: TGTGCCAGCAGCCTGACCGCAGGAATCACTGAAGCTTTCTTT

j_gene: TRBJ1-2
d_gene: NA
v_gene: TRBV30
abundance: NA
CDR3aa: CASLADSYYGYTF
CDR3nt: TGTGCCTCCCTTGCGGACAGCTACTATGGCTACACCTTC

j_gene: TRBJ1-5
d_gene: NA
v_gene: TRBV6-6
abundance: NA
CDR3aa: CASTSKDGNYNQPQHF
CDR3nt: TGTGCCAGCACCTCGAAGGACGGGAACTACAATCAGCCCCAGCATTTT

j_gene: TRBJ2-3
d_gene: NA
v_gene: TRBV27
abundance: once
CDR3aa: CASSLVVAGRRGTDTQYF
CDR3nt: TGTGCCAGCAGTTTAGTTGTGGCAGGGCGCAGGGGCACAGATACGCAGTATTTT

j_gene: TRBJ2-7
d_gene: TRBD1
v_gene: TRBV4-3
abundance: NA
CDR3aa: CASSQDFGQESQKYF
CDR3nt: TGCGCCAGCAGCCAAGATTTCGGACAGGAGTCGCAGAAGTACTTC

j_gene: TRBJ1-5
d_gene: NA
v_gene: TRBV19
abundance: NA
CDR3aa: CASSIGSAREGNQPQHF
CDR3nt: TGTGCCAGTAGTATAGGGTCGGCCCGGGAGGGCAATCAGCCCCAGCATTTT

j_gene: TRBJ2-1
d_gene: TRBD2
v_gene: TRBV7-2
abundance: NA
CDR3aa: CASSPGRAPNEQFF
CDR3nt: TGTGCCAGCAGCCCCGGGAGGGCCCCGAATGAGCAGTTCTTC

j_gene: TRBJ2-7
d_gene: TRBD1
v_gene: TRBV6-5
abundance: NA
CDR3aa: CASKAGTGSYEQYF
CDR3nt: TGTGCCAGCAAAGCCGGGACAGGGTCATACGAGCAGTACTTC

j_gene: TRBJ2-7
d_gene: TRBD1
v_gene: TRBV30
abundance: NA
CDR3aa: CAWSVQGGEQYF
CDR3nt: TGTGCCTGGAGTGTACAGGGGGGCGAGCAGTACTTC

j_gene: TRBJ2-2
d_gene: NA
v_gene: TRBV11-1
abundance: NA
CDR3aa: CASSLASQGTGELFF
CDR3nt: TGTGCCAGCAGCTTAGCGTCCCAGGGGACCGGGGAGCTGTTTTTT

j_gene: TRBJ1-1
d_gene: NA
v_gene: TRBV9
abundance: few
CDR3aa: CASSAGALPEAFF
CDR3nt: TGTGCCAGCAGCGCAGGGGCGCTCCCTGAAGCTTTCTTT

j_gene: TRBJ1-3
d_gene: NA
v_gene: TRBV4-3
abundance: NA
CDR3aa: CASSPNGDTTGNTIYF
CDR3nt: TGCGCCAGCAGCCCCAACGGGGACACAACTGGAAACACCATATATTTT

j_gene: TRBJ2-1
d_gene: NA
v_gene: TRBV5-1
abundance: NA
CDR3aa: CASSFGGPNEQFF
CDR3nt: TGCGCCAGCAGCTTCGGGGGACCCAATGAGCAGTTCTTC

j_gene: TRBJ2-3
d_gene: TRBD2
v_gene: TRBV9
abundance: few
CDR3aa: CASSEGGSQDTQYF
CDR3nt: TGTGCCAGCAGCGAGGGCGGGAGTCAAGATACGCAGTATTTT

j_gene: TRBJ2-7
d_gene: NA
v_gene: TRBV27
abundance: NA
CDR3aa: CASLQGREQYF
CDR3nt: TGTGCCAGCCTCCAGGGCCGCGAGCAGTACTTC

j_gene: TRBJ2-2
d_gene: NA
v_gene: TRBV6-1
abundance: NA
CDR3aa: CASRRDFDTGELFF
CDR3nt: TGTGCCAGCAGGAGGGACTTTGACACCGGGGAGCTGTTTTTT